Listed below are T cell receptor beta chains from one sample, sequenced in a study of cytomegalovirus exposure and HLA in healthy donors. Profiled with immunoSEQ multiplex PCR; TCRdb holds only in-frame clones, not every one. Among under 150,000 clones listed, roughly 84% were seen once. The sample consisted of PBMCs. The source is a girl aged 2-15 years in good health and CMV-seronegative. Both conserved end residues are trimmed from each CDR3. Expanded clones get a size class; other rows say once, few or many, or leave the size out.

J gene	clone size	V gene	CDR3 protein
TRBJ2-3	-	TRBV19	ASSIRRSSTDTQY
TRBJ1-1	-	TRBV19	ASSMGDRVVGTEAF
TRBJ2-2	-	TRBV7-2	ASSLRTGELF
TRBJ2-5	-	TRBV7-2	ASSLEGFRETQY
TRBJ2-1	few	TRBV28	ASSLTRGVYNEQF
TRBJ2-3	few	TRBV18	ASSRGDTQY
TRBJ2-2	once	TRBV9	ASSVSIGESAGELF
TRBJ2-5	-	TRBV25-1	ASSADKRQY
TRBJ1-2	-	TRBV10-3	ATGSGQGAIGYT
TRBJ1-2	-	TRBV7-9	ASSAGQGPTNYGYT
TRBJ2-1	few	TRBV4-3	ASSQVISYGGNHNEQF
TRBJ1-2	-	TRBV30	AWSGRGDYGYT
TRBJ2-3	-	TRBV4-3	ASSQVVRDTSTDTQY
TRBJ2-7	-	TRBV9	ASSVGQGANEQY
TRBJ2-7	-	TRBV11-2	ASSHRDRHSYEQY
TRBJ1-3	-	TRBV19	ASSRQGGNTIY
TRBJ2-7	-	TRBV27	ASSFLGQGVSYEQY
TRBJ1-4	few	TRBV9	ASSAETGEKLF
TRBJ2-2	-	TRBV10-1	ASSAGTSDVGELF
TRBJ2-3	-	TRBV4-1	ASSLQGSLLGGISTDTQY
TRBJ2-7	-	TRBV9	ASSAGTGVGYEQY
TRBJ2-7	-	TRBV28	ASSFRGTSYEQY
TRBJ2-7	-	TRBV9	ASSPRAGGTIEQY
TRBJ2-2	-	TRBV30	AWSVILSPGELF
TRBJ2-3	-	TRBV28	ASSFFEAGGSDTQY